The rows below give T cell receptor beta chains drawn from one sample of a study of CD8 T cells in ankylosing spondylitis. TCRdb used MiXCR to reprocess the 5' RACE reads, holding one entry per CDR3 protein. The sample holds 200,000 to 250,000 distinct CDR3 sequences, approximately 7.4% seen once. The sequencing input was blood, either unsorted or a sorted T cell fraction (not recorded which). These receptors were taken from a male donor with ankylosing spondylitis. Both conserved end residues are part of each CDR3. D genes are given only for firm matches. Part of the rows lack a size; the others show once, few, many or a class for expanded clones.

>TRBV28|TRBJ2-3|many|.
CASIGSMRTDTQYF
TGTGCCAGCATCGGTAGTATGCGAACAGATACGCAGTATTTT
>TRBV6-1|TRBJ1-4|.|.
CASSESVGADEKLFF
TGTGCCAGCAGTGAGTCGGTGGGGGCGGATGAAAAACTGTTTTTT
>TRBV4-3|TRBJ1-2|.|TRBD1
CASSQDTGELGGYTF
TGCGCCAGCAGCCAAGACACAGGGGAGCTAGGAGGCTACACCTTC
>TRBV4-2|TRBJ1-2|.|.
CASSQGGRGYGYTF
TGTGCCAGCAGCCAGGGGGGGCGAGGCTATGGCTACACCTTC
>TRBV5-6|TRBJ2-7|few|TRBD2
CASSPGLAGVSYEQYF
TGTGCCAGCAGCCCCGGGCTAGCGGGAGTTTCCTACGAGCAGTACTTC
>TRBV2|TRBJ2-7|few|.
CASSYLWFEQYF
TGTGCCAGCAGTTATCTATGGTTCGAGCAGTACTTC
>TRBV5-5|TRBJ2-3|many|TRBD1
CASSLADRETDTQYF
TGTGCCAGCAGCTTGGCGGACAGGGAGACAGATACGCAGTATTTT
>TRBV10-2|TRBJ2-5|many|.
CASSSRPQYF
TGCGCCAGCAGCTCCCGGCCCCAGTACTTC
>TRBV13|TRBJ2-7|many|.
CASSIWDTAYEQYF
TGTGCCAGCAGCATATGGGACACCGCCTACGAGCAGTACTTC
>TRBV6-1|TRBJ2-1|few|TRBD2
CAVLAGGPGNEQFF
TGTGCCGTTCTAGCGGGAGGGCCCGGCAATGAGCAGTTCTTC
>TRBV5-1|TRBJ2-7|many|.
CASSLGIRIQTADEQYF
TGCGCCAGCAGCTTGGGAATACGGATCCAGACAGCTGACGAGCAGTACTTC
>TRBV30|TRBJ2-1|.|TRBD2
CAWSSAGVYNEQFF
TGTGCCTGGAGTAGCGCGGGAGTTTATAATGAGCAGTTCTTC
>TRBV28|TRBJ2-7|many|.
CASSFASGGPYEQYF
TGTGCCAGCAGTTTTGCGTCGGGGGGCCCCTACGAGCAGTACTTC
>TRBV5-1|TRBJ2-3|many|.
CASSSAANTDTQYF
TGCGCCAGCAGCTCAGCGGCTAATACAGATACGCAGTATTTT
>TRBV27|TRBJ2-1|.|.
CASSSAGYNEQFF
TGTGCCAGCAGTTCGGCGGGGTACAATGAGCAGTTCTTC
>TRBV5-6|TRBJ1-1|few|.
CASSLTEEAFF
TGTGCCAGCAGCTTAACAGAAGAAGCTTTCTTT
>TRBV7-2|TRBJ2-1|few|.
CASSELALEYEQFF
TGTGCCAGCAGCGAGCTAGCATTAGAGTATGAGCAGTTCTTC
>TRBV3-1|TRBJ2-1|.|.
CASSHSRWAIGNEQFF
TGTGCCAGCAGCCACTCTCGCTGGGCTATTGGGAATGAGCAGTTCTTC
>TRBV11-2|TRBJ2-7|many|.
CASYCLSGTPNYEQYF
TGTGCCAGCTACTGTTTATCTGGGACACCAAACTACGAGCAGTACTTC
>TRBV6-2/TRBV6-3|TRBJ1-1|many|.
CASSYDGAILEAFF
TGTGCCAGCAGTTACGATGGGGCTATCCTTGAAGCTTTCTTT
>TRBV10-3|TRBJ1-2|many|TRBD1
CAISDRAGGDYGYTF
TGTGCCATCAGTGATCGGGCAGGGGGCGACTATGGCTACACCTTC
>TRBV6-1|TRBJ2-1|few|TRBD2
CASDKRGHTYNEQFF
TGTGCCAGTGATAAGCGGGGTCATACCTACAATGAGCAGTTCTTC
>TRBV28|TRBJ2-5|many|TRBD2
CASRKRTSGQETQYF
TGTGCCAGCAGGAAAAGGACTAGCGGACAAGAGACCCAGTACTTC
>TRBV7-4|TRBJ2-3|.|TRBD1
CASSSTGSTTDTQYF
TGTGCCAGCAGCTCGACAGGGTCGACCACAGATACGCAGTATTTT
>TRBV7-9|TRBJ2-7|few|TRBD2
CASSLETSGTYEQYF
TGTGCCAGCAGCTTGGAGACTAGCGGGACCTACGAGCAGTACTTC
>TRBV24-1|TRBJ1-1|many|.
CATSDPRGTEAFF
TGTGCCACCAGTGACCCCCGGGGAACTGAAGCTTTCTTT
>TRBV7-9|TRBJ1-2|few|.
CASSLEVAGAPGYTF
TGTGCCAGCAGCTTAGAGGTCGCAGGGGCTCCGGGCTACACCTTC
>TRBV29-1|TRBJ2-3|many|TRBD2
CSVAPLAGGRADTQYF
TGCAGCGTTGCCCCACTAGCGGGGGGGCGTGCAGATACGCAGTATTTT
>TRBV10-3|TRBJ2-5|.|.
CAIGPGETQYF
TGTGCCATCGGCCCGGGGGAGACCCAGTACTTC